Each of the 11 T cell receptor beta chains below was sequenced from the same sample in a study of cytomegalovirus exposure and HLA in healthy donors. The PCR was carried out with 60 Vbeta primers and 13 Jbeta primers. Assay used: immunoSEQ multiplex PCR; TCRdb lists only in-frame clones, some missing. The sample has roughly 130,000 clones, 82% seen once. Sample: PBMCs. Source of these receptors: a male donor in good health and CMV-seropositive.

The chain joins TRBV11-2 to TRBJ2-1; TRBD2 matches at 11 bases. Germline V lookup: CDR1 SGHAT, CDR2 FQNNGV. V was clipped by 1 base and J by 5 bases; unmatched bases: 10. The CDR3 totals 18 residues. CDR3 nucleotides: TGTGCCAGCAGCTTAGTAACGTCTAGCGGGAGGCGCCACAATGAGCAGTTCTTC. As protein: CASSLVTSSGRRHNEQFF.

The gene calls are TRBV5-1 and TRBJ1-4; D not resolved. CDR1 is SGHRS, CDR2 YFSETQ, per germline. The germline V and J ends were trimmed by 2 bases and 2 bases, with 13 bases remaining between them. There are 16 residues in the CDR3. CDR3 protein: CASSLAGSSTNEKLFF. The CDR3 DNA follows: TGCGCCAGCAGCTTAGCGGGTTCTTCGACTAATGAAAAACTGTTTTTT.

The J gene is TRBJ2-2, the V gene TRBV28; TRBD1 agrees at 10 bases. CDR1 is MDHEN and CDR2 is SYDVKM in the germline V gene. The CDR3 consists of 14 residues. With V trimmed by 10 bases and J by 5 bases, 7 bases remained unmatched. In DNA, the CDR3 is TGTGCCACTACCGACAGGGGGCTTACCGGGGAGCTGTTTTTT. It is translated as CATTDRGLTGELFF.

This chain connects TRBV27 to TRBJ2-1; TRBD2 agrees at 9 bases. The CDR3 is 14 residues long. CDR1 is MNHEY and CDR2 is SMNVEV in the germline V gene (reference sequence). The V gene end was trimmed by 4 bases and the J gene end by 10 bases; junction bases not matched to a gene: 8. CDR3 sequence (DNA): TGTGCCAGCAGTTACCAGCGGGGGGATCGAGAGCAGTTCTTC. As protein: CASSYQRGDREQFF.

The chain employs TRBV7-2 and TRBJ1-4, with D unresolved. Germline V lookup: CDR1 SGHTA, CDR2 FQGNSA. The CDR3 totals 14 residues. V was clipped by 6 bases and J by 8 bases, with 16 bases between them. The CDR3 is CASSSSALSEKLFF. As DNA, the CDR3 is TGTGCCAGCAGTTCATCAGCGTTGAGCGAAAAACTGTTTTTT.

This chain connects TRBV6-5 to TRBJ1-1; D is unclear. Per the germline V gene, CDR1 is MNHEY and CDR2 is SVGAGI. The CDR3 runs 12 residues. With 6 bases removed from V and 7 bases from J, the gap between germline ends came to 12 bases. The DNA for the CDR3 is TGTGCCAGCAGAGAGGGAAGTGGTGAAGCTTTCTTT. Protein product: CASREGSGEAFF.

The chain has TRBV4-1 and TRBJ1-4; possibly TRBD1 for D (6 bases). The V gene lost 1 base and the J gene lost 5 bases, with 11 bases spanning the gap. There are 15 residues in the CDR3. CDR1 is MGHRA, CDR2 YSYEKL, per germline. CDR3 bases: TGCGCCAGCAGCCAAGGGACAGTCCAGAATGAAAAACTGTTTTTT. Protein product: CASSQGTVQNEKLFF.

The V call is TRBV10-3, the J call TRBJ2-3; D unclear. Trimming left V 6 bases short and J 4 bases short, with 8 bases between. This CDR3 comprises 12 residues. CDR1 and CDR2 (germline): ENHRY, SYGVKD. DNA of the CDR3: TGTGCCATCAGCGCGCTAGCAGATACGCAGTATTTT. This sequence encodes CAISALADTQYF.

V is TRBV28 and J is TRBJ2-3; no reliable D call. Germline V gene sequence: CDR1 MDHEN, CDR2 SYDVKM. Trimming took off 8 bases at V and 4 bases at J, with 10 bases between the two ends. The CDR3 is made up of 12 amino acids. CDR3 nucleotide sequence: TGTGCCAGCTCGTCTGGCCCAGATACGCAGTATTTT. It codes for CASSSGPDTQYF. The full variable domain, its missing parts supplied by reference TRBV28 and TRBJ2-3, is DVKVTQSSRYLVKRTGEKVFLECVQDMDHENMFWYRQDPGLGLRLIYFSYDVKMKEKGDIPEGYSVSREKKERFSLILESASTNQTSMYLCASSSGPDTQYFGPGTRLTVL.

The CDR3 sequence: CASSLRGIRAYGYTF. The CDR3 nucleotides are TGTGCCAGCAGTTTAAGAGGGATACGAGCGTATGGCTACACCTTC. The genes are TRBV28 and TRBJ1-2, with no clear D. Germline values: CDR1 MDHEN, CDR2 SYDVKM. CDR3 length: 15 residues. V was trimmed by 2 bases and J by 5 bases, leaving 15 bases between them.

The CDR3, as DNA: TGTGCCAGCACTATTGAACCCCATCAGGGGTATGGCTACACCTTC. Its translation is CASTIEPHQGYGYTF. This chain links TRBV2 with TRBJ1-2; the D gene is possibly TRBD1 (6 bases). With 7 bases removed from V and 5 bases from J, the gap between germline ends came to 20 bases. This CDR3 region has 15 residues. Germline values: CDR1 SNHLY, CDR2 FYNNEI.